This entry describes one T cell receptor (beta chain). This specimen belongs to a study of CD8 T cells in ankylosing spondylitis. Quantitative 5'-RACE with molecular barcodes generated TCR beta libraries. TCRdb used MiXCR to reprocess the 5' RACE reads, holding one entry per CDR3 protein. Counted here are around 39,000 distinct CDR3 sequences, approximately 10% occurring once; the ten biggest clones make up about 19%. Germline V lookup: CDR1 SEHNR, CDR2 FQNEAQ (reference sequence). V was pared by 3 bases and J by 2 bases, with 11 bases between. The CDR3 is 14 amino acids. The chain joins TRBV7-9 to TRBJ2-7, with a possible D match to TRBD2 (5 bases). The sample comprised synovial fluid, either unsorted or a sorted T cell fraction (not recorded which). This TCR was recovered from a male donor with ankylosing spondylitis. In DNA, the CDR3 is TGTGCCAGCAGCTTTCGGGCCGGGACCTACGAGCAGTACTTC. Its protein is CASSFRAGTYEQYF.